The sequence of this T cell receptor (beta chain) was determined in a study of blood T cell repertoires in COVID-19. Background on the study: Samples came from the United States, Italy and Spain, spanning acute and convalescent COVID-19.

The repertoire was sequenced with immunoSEQ multiplex PCR; TCRdb's copy has only in-frame clones and lacks some. The sample includes about 99,000 clones, 70% to 90% of them seen just once. This CDR3 spans 15 amino acids. Trimming stripped 0 bases from V and 5 bases from J, with 14 bases between. Germline V gives CDR1 SGHRS, CDR2 YFSETQ. Sequencing input: peripheral blood. The TCR originated in a man in his fifties or sixties in a cohort sampled during active COVID-19. The chain employs TRBV5-1 and TRBJ2-5; perhaps TRBD2 as D (6 bases). Written as DNA, the CDR3 is TGCGCCAGCAGCTTGGCGAAAGGGGCGGGGGAGACCCAGTACTTC. Translation gives CASSLAKGAGETQYF.